This TCR beta chain comes out of a study of blood T cells in healthy people across ages (dated by TCRdb to between 2015 and 2017). Some background on the complete study: In model experiments, template switching captured about one uniquely barcoded TCR beta cDNA molecule for every two T cells. Age-related changes in TCR beta repertoire diversity were measured in the study by deep sequencing normalized with unique cDNA molecular identifiers. The donors were split into four age groups: young (average 16 years), middle-aged (about 40), aged (over 55) and long-lived (approximately 80). To avoid experimental bias, donors of different ages were spread randomly across the sequencing lanes. For two donors (one aged 18 to 30 and one aged 80 or older), the study analyzed two additional independent replicas of 1 million unique cDNA reads from the same blood draw.

V and J lose 3 bases and 5 bases, and a span of 19 bases separates them. The CDR3 runs 16 residues from the cysteine to the phenylalanine. Only CDR3 DNA is held: 48 bases, read in frame from base 1. Concerning this clonotype itself: Its antigen specificity is not known. Per-base quality was not reported, and no clone a single base away is much larger than it.

On the study overall, not on this receptor specifically: Bulk unsorted PBMC profiling prevented conclusive comparison of naive and antigen-experienced compartments. As age increased, observed TCR beta diversity per million T cells dropped in a roughly linear way, and a significant reduction was already evident by age 40. Estimates of total diversity based on one million sequenced T cells were regarded as lower bounds and as underestimates. The percentage of naive T cells measured by flow cytometry correlated strongly with observed TCR beta diversity. The CMV infection status of donors was not known, potentially confounding age-related changes in expanded clonotypes. Compared with the aged group, the long-lived group had more naive CD4+ T cells, fewer expanded clones and increased TCR diversity, a pattern suggesting age selection.

Systemically healthy Caucasian individuals from Russia, some 40 in total and aged roughly 6 to 100 years, were included as donors. Each donor gave 8 to 10 milliliters of peripheral blood, drawn into EDTA-treated Vacutainer tubes. PBMCs were isolated by Ficoll-Paque density-gradient centrifugation, with at least 6 million obtained per sample. Total RNA, at least 5 micrograms per sample, was extracted from PBMCs with Trizol reagent. The percentages of naive CD45RAhigh/CD27high T cells were determined by flow cytometry on a PBMC aliquot from every donor. Libraries were constructed by 5' RACE. A second about 7 to 11 cycle PCR used a sample-barcoded 5' primer and a J-beta primer mix. A unique molecular identifier was introduced onto each TCR beta cDNA molecule by a template-switch 5' adaptor carrying 12 random nucleotides. At least 2.5 million CDR3-containing paired-end reads were obtained from each sample. First-strand cDNA synthesis was performed from all RNA using the Mint cDNA synthesis kit, with priming by a TRBC-specific oligonucleotide. Following uracil-DNA glycosylase treatment, all cDNA underwent a first 18-cycle PCR with the universal primers M1SS and BC2_uni_R. As for the authors' bioinformatics: Each sample was normalized by randomly selecting 1 million high-quality reads, each carrying a distinct molecular identifier. Instead of being binned into consensus sequences, reads that shared molecular identifiers were thrown out. MiTCR, run with a Q25 quality threshold and the strictest error-elimination algorithm, handled CDR3 identification, clonotype clustering and error correction. A nonparametric unseen species model with Euler transformation was used to estimate lower-bound total TCR beta diversity. TCRdb applied fastp at Q25 and MiXCR to the public reads, then kept only in-frame beta chains. A single entry per CDR3 protein holds the most common genes and DNA from its merged rows. The V and J calls come from TCRdb's annotation, not from the publication. The table for this sample lists 1.8 million or so distinct CDR3 sequences; about two fifths of them were counted only once. The ten largest make up under 25% of the sample.

The sequence joins TRBV12-3 or TRBV12-4 to TRBJ1-2; 6 matching bases give a weak D call of TRBD1. Sequenced input: blood. The sequence was obtained from a human donor in good health. In nucleotide form, the sequence is TGTGCCAGCAGTTTCAAGGACAGACTTCTTTGGTATGGCTACACCTTC. This is translated as CASSFKDRLLWYGYTF.